Given below is one TCR beta chain in context. Its antigen remains unknown. Time point meaning: week 47, end of study. Each vaccine dose was 300 ug of mutant IDH1 20-mer peptide, with topical imiquimod. In weeks 1, 3, 5, 7, 11, 15, 19 and 23, patients were immunized, eight times in all. Donors had new WHO grade 3 or 4 IDH1-mutant, ATRX-lost astrocytomas. These data are taken from a study of a mutant IDH1 vaccine in newly diagnosed glioma. Study context: The initiation of vaccination occurred 4-6 weeks after radiotherapy alone, or with temozolomide cycles. Averaging around 42 years of age, treated patients were about 60% male and roughly 38% female.

This CDR3 spans 16 amino acids. Germline CDR1 and CDR2: SGHNT and YYREEE (reference sequence). The trim removed 4 bases at V and 4 bases at J, leaving 7 bases unmatched. The data were produced by immunoSEQ multiplex PCR, yet TCRdb's version contains in-frame clones alone and is incomplete. The data hold tens of thousands of clones, with roughly four fifths observed a single time. The sequencing used PBMCs, collected from a glioma patient whose treatment included an IDH1 peptide vaccine. The receptor was isolated from a woman aged 50 to 60 with glioma. J is TRBJ1-6 and V is TRBV5-4; 8 nucleotides agree with TRBD1. The CDR3 DNA sequence: TGTGCCAGCAGCCAGACAGGGGATCCATATAATTCACCCCTCCACTTT. Its translation: CASSQTGDPYNSPLHF.